The 27 T cell receptor beta chains given below trace back to one sample, sequenced in a study of cytomegalovirus exposure and HLA in healthy donors. 60 Vbeta and 13 Jbeta primers were used in PCR. Sequencing used immunoSEQ multiplex PCR; TCRdb keeps in-frame clones, though not all of them. The sample has about 100,000 clones; 63% are singletons. The sequenced material came from PBMCs. Receptors originate from a human donor in good health.

The J gene is TRBJ2-1, the V gene TRBV5-5; 15 bases match TRBD2. The trim removed 4 bases at V and 2 bases at J, leaving 7 bases unmatched. CDR1 is SGHKS and CDR2 is YYEKEE in the germline V gene (reference sequence). The CDR3 has 18 amino acids. Here the CDR3 DNA reads TGTGCCAGCAGCCAGGGACTAGCGGGAGGTGGGACCTACAATGAGCAGTTCTTC. Its protein is CASSQGLAGGGTYNEQFF.

This chain connects TRBV9 to TRBJ1-1; tentative D call: TRBD1 (6 bases). This CDR3 has 14 residues. V lost 3 bases to trimming and J lost 4 bases, with 13 bases between them. Germline V gene data show CDR1 as SGDLS and CDR2 as YYNGEE. For the CDR3, the DNA is TGTGCCAGCAGCGGTCAGGGGAAAGGCACTGAAGCTTTCTTT. It encodes CASSGQGKGTEAFF.

J is TRBJ1-1 and V is TRBV7-9; 8 positions match TRBD1. V lost 5 bases, J lost 0 bases, and 11 bases stayed unmatched. Per germline, CDR1 SEHNR and CDR2 FQNEAQ (reference sequence). The CDR3 length is 17 residues. The DNA of the CDR3 is TGTGCCAGCAGCACAGACCAGGGGGCCTTGTTGAACACTGAAGCTTTCTTT. This sequence encodes CASSTDQGALLNTEAFF.

The chain employs TRBV7-9 and TRBJ2-1; D may be TRBD2 (5 bases). The CDR3 sequence is 11 residues long. In germline, CDR1 is SEHNR, CDR2 FQNEAQ (reference sequence). In DNA, the CDR3 is TGTGCATCCCGCACGGGAAATGAGCAGTTCTTC. It specifies CASRTGNEQFF.

CDR3 protein: CASSWSVGVTEAFF. The CDR3 DNA reads as TGTGCCAGTAGCTGGTCTGTCGGGGTGACTGAAGCTTTCTTT. The chain couples TRBV19 to TRBJ1-1, with D unclear. The CDR3 extends over 14 amino acids. With 6 bases removed from V and 5 bases from J, the gap between germline ends came to 16 bases. Germline V gives CDR1 LNHDA, CDR2 SQIVND (reference sequence).

This clone has more than one count but fewer than ten. The rearrangement links TRBV13 to TRBJ1-3; the D gene is possibly TRBD1 (6 bases). V gave up 5 bases and J gave up 2 bases, with 10 bases separating them. The CDR3 loop spans 14 amino acids. Germline V CDR1 and CDR2: PRHDT, FYEKMQ (reference sequence). CDR3 sequence: CASSQGGTGNTIYF. The CDR3 bases are TGTGCCAGCAGCCAAGGGGGTACTGGAAACACCATATATTTT.

The genes are TRBV5-5 and TRBJ1-2; the match to TRBD1 covers 10 bases. The germline gives CDR1 SGHKS, CDR2 YYEKEE (reference sequence). The CDR3 is made up of 17 amino acids. Unmatched junction bases numbered 12, after V lost 0 bases and J lost 7 bases. The CDR3 DNA reads TGTGCCAGCAGCTTGGCTTTATGGGACAGGGGATCGAGTGGCTACACCTTC. This codes for CASSLALWDRGSSGYTF.

The J gene is TRBJ2-7, the V gene TRBV2; 7 bases fit TRBD1. This CDR3 is 13 amino acids long. Losses at the gene ends were 7 bases for V and 2 bases for J; bases not matched to a gene: 5. Germline CDR1 and CDR2: SNHLY and FYNNEI. The CDR3 DNA sequence: TGTGCCAGCAATCGACAGGGTCCCTACGAGCAGTACTTC. Amino acid sequence: CASNRQGPYEQYF. Full variable domain (rest looked up from reference TRBV2 and TRBJ2-7): EPEVTQTPSHQVTQMGQEVILRCVPISNHLYFYWYRQILGQKVEFLVSFYNNEISEKSEIFDDQFSVERPDGSNFTLKIRSTKLEDSAMYFCASNRQGPYEQYFGPGTRLTVT.

The genes are TRBV6-1 and TRBJ2-3; D might be TRBD2 (6 bases). The germline V gene has CDR1 MNHNS and CDR2 SASEGT. With 6 bases removed from V and 5 bases from J, the gap between germline ends came to 12 bases. The CDR3 totals 13 residues. The CDR3 DNA reads TGTGCCAGCAGGGAGGACTACGTAGATACGCAGTATTTT. Residues: CASREDYVDTQYF.

The chain couples TRBV30 to TRBJ1-5; D remains ambiguous. The CDR3 runs to 13 residues. The germline CDR1 and CDR2 sequences are GTSNPN and SVGIG (reference sequence). V shed 4 bases and J shed 1 base, with 8 bases lying between them. As DNA, the CDR3 is TGTGCCTGGAATCGTGGCAGCAATCAGCCCCAGCATTTT. The encoded protein is CAWNRGSNQPQHF.

The chain links TRBV7-3 to TRBJ2-1; D uncertain. This CDR3 has 14 amino acids. The germline V gene encodes CDR1 SGHTA and CDR2 FQGTGA. Trimming took off 2 bases at V and 0 bases at J, with 5 bases between the two ends. The CDR3 loop is CASSLGSSYNEQFF. The CDR3 DNA reads TGTGCCAGCAGCTTAGGTAGCTCCTACAATGAGCAGTTCTTC.

This clone is a singleton in its sample. The V gene is TRBV6-5, the J gene TRBJ2-7; 9 bases are a match to TRBD2. In germline, CDR1 is MNHEY, CDR2 SVGAGI. The CDR3 runs to 14 residues. Trimming took 6 bases from V and 0 from J; bases not matched to a gene: 3. The CDR3 DNA follows: TGTGCCAGCAGAACTAGCGGGTCCTCCTACGAGCAGTACTTC. The encoded protein is CASRTSGSSYEQYF.

This clone has only a few counts. This chain uses TRBV5-4 with TRBJ1-3; D gene ambiguous. The V and J ends lost 1 base and 0 bases respectively, with 5 bases between them. The CDR3 is 14 amino acids. CDR1 is SGHNT and CDR2 is YYREEE in the germline V gene (reference sequence). The CDR3 DNA is TGTGCCAGCAGCTTGTGGAGCTCTGGAAACACCATATATTTT. This codes for CASSLWSSGNTIYF.

The rearrangement uses TRBV29-1 and TRBJ2-1, with D possibly matching TRBD2 (6 bases). Trimming pared 4 bases from V and 8 bases from J, leaving 12 bases between. Germline V gene data show CDR1 as SQVTM and CDR2 as ANQGSEA. CDR3 length: 12 amino acids. CDR3 sequence reads: CSVGLALDEQFF. For the CDR3, the DNA is TGCAGCGTTGGTCTAGCGTTAGATGAGCAGTTCTTC.

The chain has TRBV7-9 and TRBJ1-1; weak D call: TRBD1 (6 bases). CDR3 size: 12 residues. V lost 6 bases to trimming and J lost 8 bases, with 13 bases between them. The germline V gene encodes CDR1 SEHNR and CDR2 FQNEAQ (reference sequence). This CDR3 reads CASRSSGEEAFF. CDR3 nucleotide sequence: TGTGCCAGCAGATCATCAGGGGAGGAAGCTTTCTTT.

This chain uses TRBV5-1 with TRBJ2-3; D remains unclear. The CDR3 sequence is 13 residues long. V was trimmed by 5 bases and J by 0 bases, leaving 7 bases between them. Germline V lookup: CDR1 SGHRS, CDR2 YFSETQ. CDR3 sequence reads: CASRATSTDTQYF. CDR3 nucleotide sequence: TGCGCCAGCAGAGCTACTAGCACAGATACGCAGTATTTT.

V gene TRBV27 combines with J gene TRBJ2-7; no firm D call. Germline V gene sequence: CDR1 MNHEY, CDR2 SMNVEV (reference sequence). CDR3 length equals 15 residues. V was cut by 5 bases and J by 0 bases, with 14 bases left in between. The CDR3 here is CASSPTRLSSYEQYF. The CDR3 DNA is TGTGCCAGCAGTCCTACCCGACTTAGCTCCTACGAGCAGTACTTC.

The J gene is TRBJ2-2, the V gene TRBV6-6; D uncertain. The CDR3 consists of 11 residues. V was shortened by 8 bases and J by 4 bases, with 5 bases between the two germline ends. CDR1 and CDR2 from the germline V gene are MNHNY and SVGAGI (reference sequence). In DNA, the CDR3 is TGTGCCAGCTTATCCACCGGGGAGCTGTTTTTT. Amino acid sequence: CASLSTGELFF.

The chain joins TRBV29-1 to TRBJ2-3; tentative D call: TRBD2 (6 bases). This CDR3 is built from 10 residues. From germline, CDR1 is SQVTM and CDR2 ANQGSEA. Trimming left V 4 bases short and J 8 bases short, with 7 bases between. The CDR3, as DNA: TGCAGCGTTGCGGGGGTTACGCAGTATTTT. It translates to CSVAGVTQYF.

The chain employs TRBV28 and TRBJ1-1, with a weak D call TRBD1 (5 bases). This CDR3 comprises 15 residues. Germline V gives CDR1 MDHEN, CDR2 SYDVKM. Trimming took 10 bases from V and 0 from J, leaving 18 bases between them. DNA for the CDR3: TGTGCCATAACAGCATCCGGGGGTTTGAACACTGAAGCTTTCTTT. Encoded protein: CAITASGGLNTEAFF.

This rearrangement joins TRBV20-1 to TRBJ2-7; unclear D gene. Trimming took off 7 bases at V and 2 bases at J, with 9 bases between the two ends. CDR3 length: 11 residues. The V gene's germline CDR1 is DFQATT and CDR2 SNEGSKA (reference sequence). The CDR3 DNA is TGCAGTGGTCTACTGGCCTACGAGCAGTACTTC. It encodes CSGLLAYEQYF.

This chain joins TRBV5-5 and TRBJ1-1, with D possibly being TRBD1 (5 bases). The germline gives CDR1 SGHKS, CDR2 YYEKEE (reference sequence). The CDR3 is 14 amino acids. The V gene lost 0 bases and the J gene lost 5 bases, with 11 bases spanning the gap. The CDR3 here is CASSLARVVTEAFF. CDR3 sequence (DNA): TGTGCCAGCAGCTTGGCCAGGGTAGTGACTGAAGCTTTCTTT.

This sequence joins TRBV11-2 and TRBJ2-7; 8 bases line up with TRBD2. The V segment lost 3 bases and the J segment 4 bases; nucleotides outside the gene matches: 20. Germline V gene data show CDR1 as SGHAT and CDR2 as FQNNGV. The CDR3 sequence is 19 residues long. CDR3: CASSFISGRAGRSKYEQYF. CDR3 sequence (DNA): TGTGCCAGCAGCTTTATTTCCGGGAGGGCGGGAAGGAGTAAGTACGAGCAGTACTTC.

This chain joins TRBV5-6 and TRBJ2-7; 9 bases fit TRBD1. V was pared by 2 bases and J by 8 bases, with 8 bases of the junction left unmatched. Germline-derived CDR1 and CDR2 are SGHDT and YYEEEE. The CDR3 sequence is 14 residues long. DNA of the CDR3: TGTGCCAGCAGCTTTCCGGGACAGGGTAATAAGCAGTACTTC. It yields the protein CASSFPGQGNKQYF.

V usage is TRBV6-1 and J usage is TRBJ2-1, with D perhaps TRBD1 (6 bases). The CDR3 runs to 15 residues. The germline CDR1 and CDR2 sequences are MNHNS and SASEGT. Trimming took 2 bases from V and 5 from J, leaving 13 bases between them. The CDR3 sequence: CASSEKGTHHNEQFF. Here the CDR3 DNA reads TGTGCCAGCAGTGAAAAGGGGACACATCACAATGAGCAGTTCTTC.

The chain is built from TRBV5-4 and TRBJ2-1; 8 bases fit TRBD1. Losses at the gene ends were 0 bases for V and 5 bases for J; bases not matched to a gene: 10. The CDR3 sequence is 17 residues long. Germline V gene sequence: CDR1 SGHNT, CDR2 YYREEE (reference sequence). The CDR3 nucleotides are TGTGCCAGCAGCTTGGTAGCAGGGGGCTGGAGAGACAATGAGCAGTTCTTC. Translation: CASSLVAGGWRDNEQFF.

This rearrangement joins TRBV11-2 to TRBJ2-5; 9 positions agree with TRBD1. The CDR3 sequence is 17 residues long. V lost 4 bases, J lost 2 bases, and 11 bases stayed unmatched. The germline V gene encodes CDR1 SGHAT and CDR2 FQNNGV. As DNA, the CDR3 is TGTGCCAGCAGCTCCGGATTCACCGGGACAGGGCAAGAGACCCAGTACTTC. Residues: CASSSGFTGTGQETQYF.